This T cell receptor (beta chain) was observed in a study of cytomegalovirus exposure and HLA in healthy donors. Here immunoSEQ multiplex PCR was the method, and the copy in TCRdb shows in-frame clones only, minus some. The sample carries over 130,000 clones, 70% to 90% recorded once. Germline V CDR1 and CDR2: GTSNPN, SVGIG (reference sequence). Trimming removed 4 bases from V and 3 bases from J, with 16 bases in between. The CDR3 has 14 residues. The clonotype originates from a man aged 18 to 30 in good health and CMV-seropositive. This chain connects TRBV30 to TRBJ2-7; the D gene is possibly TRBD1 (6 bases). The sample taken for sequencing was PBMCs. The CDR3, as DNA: TGTGCCTGGAACAAAGCCAGGGGTTTCTACGAGCAGTACTTC. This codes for CAWNKARGFYEQYF.